This T cell receptor (beta chain) is drawn from a study of cytomegalovirus exposure and HLA in healthy donors. 13 Jbeta primers and 60 Vbeta primers were used for the PCR. Here immunoSEQ multiplex PCR was the method, and the copy in TCRdb shows in-frame clones only, minus some. In the table there are about 140,000 clones, approximately 84% of which are singletons. This CDR3 region has 17 residues. In germline, CDR1 is SGHVS, CDR2 FQNEAQ. V lost 5 bases and J lost 4; bases outside the gene matches: 11. J is TRBJ2-3 and V is TRBV7-8; 11 bases match TRBD2. The TCR comes from a man aged 25 to 40 in good health and CMV-seropositive. Sequencing was carried out using PBMCs. Here the CDR3 DNA reads TGTGCCAGCAGCACTGGGACTAGCGGAAGATTGGCAGATACGCAGTATTTT. It codes for CASSTGTSGRLADTQYF.